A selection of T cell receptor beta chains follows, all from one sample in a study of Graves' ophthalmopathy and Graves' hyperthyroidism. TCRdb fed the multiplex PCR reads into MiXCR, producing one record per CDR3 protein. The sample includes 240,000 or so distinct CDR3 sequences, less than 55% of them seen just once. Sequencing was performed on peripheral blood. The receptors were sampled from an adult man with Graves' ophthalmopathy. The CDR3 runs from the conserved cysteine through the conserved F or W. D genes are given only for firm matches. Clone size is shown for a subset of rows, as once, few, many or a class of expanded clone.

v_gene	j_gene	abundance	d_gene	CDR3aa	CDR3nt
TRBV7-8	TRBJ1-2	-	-	CASSLGRTYGYTF	TGTGCCAGCAGCTTAGGACGAACCTATGGCTACACCTTC
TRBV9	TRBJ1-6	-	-	CASSVGAGNDPSPLHF	TGTGCCAGCAGCGTAGGGGCAGGGAACGATCCTTCACCCCTCCACTTT
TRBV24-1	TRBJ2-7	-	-	CATSALRGASYEQYF	TGTGCCACCAGTGCTCTCCGGGGGGCGTCCTACGAGCAGTACTTC
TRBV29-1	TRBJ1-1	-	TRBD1	CSVHTPGQGVNTEAFF	TGCAGCGTTCATACGCCGGGACAGGGGGTGAACACTGAAGCTTTCTTT
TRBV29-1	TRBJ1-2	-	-	CSVGGGDGPLAYGYTF	TGCAGCGTTGGGGGGGGAGACGGGCCGCTCGCCTATGGCTACACCTTC
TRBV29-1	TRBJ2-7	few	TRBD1	CSVEIDGTGYSEQYF	TGCAGCGTTGAAATAGATGGGACAGGGTATAGCGAGCAGTACTTC
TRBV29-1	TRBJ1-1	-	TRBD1	CSSGEGAMNTEAFF	TGCAGCAGTGGAGAGGGGGCCATGAACACTGAAGCTTTCTTT
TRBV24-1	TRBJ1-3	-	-	CATSDGRPAGSGNTIYF	TGTGCCACCAGTGATGGCCGGCCAGCCGGATCTGGAAACACCATATATTTT
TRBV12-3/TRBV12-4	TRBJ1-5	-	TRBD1	CASSYLSTGAGNQPQHF	TGTGCCAGCAGTTACCTTTCAACAGGGGCGGGCAATCAGCCCCAGCATTTT
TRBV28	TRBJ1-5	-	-	CASRSRNSNQPQHF	TGTGCCAGCAGGAGCAGGAATAGCAATCAGCCCCAGCATTTT
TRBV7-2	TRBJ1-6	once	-	CASSLRVPGNGSPLHF	TGTGCCAGCAGCTTAAGGGTTCCGGGGAATGGTTCACCCCTCCACTTT
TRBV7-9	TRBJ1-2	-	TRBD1	CASRSAHRGFYGYTF	TGTGCCAGCAGATCGGCTCACAGGGGTTTCTATGGCTACACCTTC
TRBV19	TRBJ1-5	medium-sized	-	CASSEDSIEFRGNQPQHF	TGTGCCAGTAGTGAGGACAGTATTGAATTTAGGGGAAATCAGCCCCAGCATTTT
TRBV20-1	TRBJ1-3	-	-	CSAPLTGFAGNTIYF	TGCAGTGCTCCCCTTACGGGGTTCGCTGGAAACACCATATATTTT
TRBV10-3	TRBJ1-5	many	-	CAISESRGSNQPQHF	TGTGCCATCAGTGAGTCCAGGGGTAGCAATCAGCCCCAGCATTTT
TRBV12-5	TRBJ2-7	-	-	CASGLVRGYEQYF	TGTGCTAGTGGTTTGGTGCGGGGCTACGAGCAGTACTTC
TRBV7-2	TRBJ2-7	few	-	CASSLSIGPQYF	TGTGCCAGCAGCTTATCGATCGGGCCGCAGTACTTC
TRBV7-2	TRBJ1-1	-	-	CASSLGAGTAFF	TGTGCCAGCAGCTTAGGGGCCGGGACGGCTTTCTTT
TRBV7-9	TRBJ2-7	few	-	CASSQGPSQNEQYF	TGTGCCAGCAGCCAGGGGCCAAGCCAGAACGAGCAGTACTTC
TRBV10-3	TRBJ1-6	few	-	CATGQSSYNSPLHF	TGTGCCACTGGACAGAGCTCCTATAATTCACCCCTCCACTTT
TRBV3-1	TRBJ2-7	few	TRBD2	CASNSSGRISYEQYF	TGTGCCAGCAACTCTAGCGGGAGGATCTCCTACGAGCAGTACTTC
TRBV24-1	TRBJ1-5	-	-	CATSGWGNQPQHF	TGTGCCACCAGTGGGTGGGGCAATCAGCCCCAGCATTTT
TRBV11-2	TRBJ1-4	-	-	CASSSGTFYNEKLFF	TGTGCCAGCAGCTCCGGGACTTTCTACAATGAAAAACTGTTTTTT
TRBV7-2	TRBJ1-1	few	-	CASSPGDGRSRNTEAFF	TGTGCCAGCAGCCCCGGGGACGGAAGAAGTAGGAACACTGAAGCTTTCTTT